Included here is one T cell receptor (beta chain) sequence, with context. Antigen unknown. This record belongs to a study of response to subunit inactivated influenza vaccine. Study results and limitations: The authors put forward the suggestion that each seasonal influenza vaccination may bring in only a limited number of new T cells.

MiXCR was run by TCRdb on the RT-PCR reads, yielding one entry per CDR3 protein. The profile shows around 790,000 distinct CDR3 sequences, approximately 22% of them singletons. CDR1 and CDR2 from the germline V gene are SEHNR and FQNEAQ (reference sequence). V was cut by 8 bases and J by 1 base, with 21 bases left in between. The CDR3 runs to 17 residues. This TCR was sampled from a man aged 45-65 years who received an inactivated influenza vaccine. This specimen was PBMCs from blood, taken roughly 5 days after vaccination. The chain links TRBV7-9 to TRBJ2-1; maybe TRBD2 (6 bases). This CDR3 is CASYGQTEGGSYNEQFF. The CDR3 DNA is TGTGCCAGCTACGGCCAGACAGAAGGAGGGTCCTACAATGAGCAGTTCTTC.